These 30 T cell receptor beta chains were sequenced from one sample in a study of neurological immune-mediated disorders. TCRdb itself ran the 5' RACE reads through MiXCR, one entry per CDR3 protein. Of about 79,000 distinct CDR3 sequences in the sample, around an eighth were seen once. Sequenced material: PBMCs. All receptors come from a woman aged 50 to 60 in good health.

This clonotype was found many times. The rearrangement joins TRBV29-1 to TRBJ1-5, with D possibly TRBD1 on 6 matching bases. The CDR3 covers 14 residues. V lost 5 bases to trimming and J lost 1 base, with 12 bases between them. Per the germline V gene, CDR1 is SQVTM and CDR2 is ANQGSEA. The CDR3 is CSVRGGGSNQPQHF. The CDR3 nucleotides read TGCAGCGTTCGAGGGGGAGGGAGCAATCAGCCCCAGCATTTT.

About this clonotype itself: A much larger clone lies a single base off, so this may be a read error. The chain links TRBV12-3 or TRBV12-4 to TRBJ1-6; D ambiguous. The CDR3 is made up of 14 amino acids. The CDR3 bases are TGTACCAGCAACTACCAAAGTTATAATTCACCCCTCCACTTT. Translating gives CTSNYQSYNSPLHF.

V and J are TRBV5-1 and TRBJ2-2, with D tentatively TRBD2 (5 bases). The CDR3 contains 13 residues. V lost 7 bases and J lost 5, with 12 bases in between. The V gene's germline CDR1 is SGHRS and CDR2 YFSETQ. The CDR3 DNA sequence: TGCGCCAGCCGCATGCTAGCAACCGGGGAGCTGTTTTTT. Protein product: CASRMLATGELFF. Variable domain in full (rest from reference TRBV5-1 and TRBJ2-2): KAGVTQTPRYLIKTRGQQVTLSCSPISGHRSVSWYQQTPGQGLQFLFEYFSETQRNKGNFPGRFSGRQFSNSRSEMNVSTLELGDSALYLCASRMLATGELFFGEGSRLTVL.

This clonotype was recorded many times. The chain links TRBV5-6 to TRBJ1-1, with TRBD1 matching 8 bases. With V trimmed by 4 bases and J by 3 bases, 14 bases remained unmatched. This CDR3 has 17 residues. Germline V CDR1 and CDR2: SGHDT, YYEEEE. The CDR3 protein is CASSRDRGRDAYTEAFF. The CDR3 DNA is TGTGCCAGCAGCCGCGACAGGGGCCGGGATGCTTACACTGAAGCTTTCTTT.

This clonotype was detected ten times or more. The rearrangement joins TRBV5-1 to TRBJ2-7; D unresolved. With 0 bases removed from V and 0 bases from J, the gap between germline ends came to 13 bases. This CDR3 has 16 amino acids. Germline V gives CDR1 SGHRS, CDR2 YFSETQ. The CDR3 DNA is TGCGCCAGCAGCTTGGAAACTTTTACAAGCTCCTACGAGCAGTACTTC. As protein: CASSLETFTSSYEQYF.

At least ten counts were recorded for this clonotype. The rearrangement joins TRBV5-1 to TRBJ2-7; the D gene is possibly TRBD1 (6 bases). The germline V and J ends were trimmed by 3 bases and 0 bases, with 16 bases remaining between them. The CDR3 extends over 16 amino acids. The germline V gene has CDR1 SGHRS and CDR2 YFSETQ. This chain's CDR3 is CASSSSVTDSSYEQYF. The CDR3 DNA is TGCGCCAGCAGCTCAAGTGTCACGGACAGCTCCTACGAGCAGTACTTC.

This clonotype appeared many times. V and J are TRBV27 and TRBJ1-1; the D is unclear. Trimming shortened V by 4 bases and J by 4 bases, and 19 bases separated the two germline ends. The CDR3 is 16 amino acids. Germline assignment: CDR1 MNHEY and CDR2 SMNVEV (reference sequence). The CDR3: CASSSILTSSRTEAFF. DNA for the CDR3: TGTGCCAGCAGTTCCATACTGACAAGTTCCCGCACTGAAGCTTTCTTT.

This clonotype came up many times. The chain's CDR3 is CSGLELDGEKLFF. In nucleotides, the CDR3 is TGCAGTGGCCTGGAACTGGACGGAGAAAAACTGTTTTTT. The chain links TRBV20-1 to TRBJ1-4; D gene unclear. Germline V gives CDR1 DFQATT, CDR2 SNEGSKA (reference sequence). The CDR3 consists of 13 residues. V was pared by 7 bases and J by 8 bases, with 17 bases between.

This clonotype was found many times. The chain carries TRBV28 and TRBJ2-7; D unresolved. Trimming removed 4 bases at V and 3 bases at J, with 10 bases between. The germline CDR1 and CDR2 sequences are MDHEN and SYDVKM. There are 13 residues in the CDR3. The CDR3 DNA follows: TGTGCCAGCAGTTATTATAGAAACTACGAGCAGTACTTC. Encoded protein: CASSYYRNYEQYF.

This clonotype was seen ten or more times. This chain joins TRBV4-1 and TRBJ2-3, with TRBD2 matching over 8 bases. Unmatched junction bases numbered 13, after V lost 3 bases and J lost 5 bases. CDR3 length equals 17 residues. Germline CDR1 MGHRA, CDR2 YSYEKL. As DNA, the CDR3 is TGCGCCAGCAGCCACAGCGGGAGCGGGGAAGGCGGAGATACGCAGTATTTT. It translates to CASSHSGSGEGGDTQYF.

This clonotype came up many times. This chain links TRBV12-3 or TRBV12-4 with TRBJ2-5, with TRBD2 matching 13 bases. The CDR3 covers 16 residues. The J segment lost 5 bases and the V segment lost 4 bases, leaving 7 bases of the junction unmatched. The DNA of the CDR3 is TGTGCCAGCAGTTACACTAGCGGGGGGGCAAGTGAGACCCAGTACTTC. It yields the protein CASSYTSGGASETQYF.

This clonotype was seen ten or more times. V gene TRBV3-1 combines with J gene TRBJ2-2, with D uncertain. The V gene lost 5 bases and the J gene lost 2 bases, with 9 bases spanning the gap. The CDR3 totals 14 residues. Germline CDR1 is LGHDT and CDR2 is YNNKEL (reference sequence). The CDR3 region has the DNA TGTGCCAGCAGCAAACAAATCAACACCGGGGAGCTGTTTTTT. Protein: CASSKQINTGELFF. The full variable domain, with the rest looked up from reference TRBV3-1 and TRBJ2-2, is DTAVSQTPKYLVTQMGNDKSIKCEQNLGHDTMYWYKQDSKKFLKIMFSYNNKELIINETVPNRFSPKSPDKAHLNLHINSLELGDSAVYFCASSKQINTGELFFGEGSRLTVL.

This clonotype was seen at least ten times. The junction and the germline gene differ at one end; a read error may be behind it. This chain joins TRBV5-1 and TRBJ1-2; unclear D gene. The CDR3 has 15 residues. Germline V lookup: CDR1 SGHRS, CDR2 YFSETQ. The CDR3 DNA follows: TGCGCCAGCAGCTTGGCAGGCACTAATACAGATGGATACACCTTC. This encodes CASSLAGTNTDGYTF.

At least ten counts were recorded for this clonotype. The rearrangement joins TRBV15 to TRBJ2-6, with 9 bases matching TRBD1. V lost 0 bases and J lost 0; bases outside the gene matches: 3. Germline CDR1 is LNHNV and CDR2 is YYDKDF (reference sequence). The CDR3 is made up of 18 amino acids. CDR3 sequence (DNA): TGTGCCACCAGCAGAGAATTGACAGGGGGCTCTGGGGCCAACGTCCTGACTTTC. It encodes CATSRELTGGSGANVLTF.

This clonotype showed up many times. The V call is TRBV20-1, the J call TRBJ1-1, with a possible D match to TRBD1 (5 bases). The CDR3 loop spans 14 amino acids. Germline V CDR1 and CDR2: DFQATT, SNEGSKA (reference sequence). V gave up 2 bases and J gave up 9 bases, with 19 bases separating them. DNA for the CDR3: TGCAGTGCTAGACAGGGTTTAGGAAACAGACAAGCTTTCTTT. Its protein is CSARQGLGNRQAFF.

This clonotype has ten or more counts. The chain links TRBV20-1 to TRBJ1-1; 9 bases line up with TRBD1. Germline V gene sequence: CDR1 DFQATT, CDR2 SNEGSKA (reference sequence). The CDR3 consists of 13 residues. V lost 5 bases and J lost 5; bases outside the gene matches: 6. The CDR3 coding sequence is TGCAGTGCTCGGGACAGGGTTGTTACTGAAGCTTTCTTT. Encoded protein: CSARDRVVTEAFF.

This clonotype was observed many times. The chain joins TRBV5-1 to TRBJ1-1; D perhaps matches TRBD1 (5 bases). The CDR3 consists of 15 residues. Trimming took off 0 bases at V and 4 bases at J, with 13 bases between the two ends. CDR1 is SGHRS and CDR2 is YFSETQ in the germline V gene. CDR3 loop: CASSLVAGGVTEAFF. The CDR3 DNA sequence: TGCGCCAGCAGCTTGGTAGCGGGGGGGGTCACTGAAGCTTTCTTT.

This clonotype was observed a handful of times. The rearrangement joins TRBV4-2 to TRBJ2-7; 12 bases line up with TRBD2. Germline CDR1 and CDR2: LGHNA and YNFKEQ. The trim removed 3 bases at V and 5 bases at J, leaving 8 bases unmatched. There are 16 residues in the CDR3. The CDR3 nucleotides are TGTGCCAGCAGCCAGGGGACTAGCGGGCCCTACGACGAGCAGTACTTC. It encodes CASSQGTSGPYDEQYF.

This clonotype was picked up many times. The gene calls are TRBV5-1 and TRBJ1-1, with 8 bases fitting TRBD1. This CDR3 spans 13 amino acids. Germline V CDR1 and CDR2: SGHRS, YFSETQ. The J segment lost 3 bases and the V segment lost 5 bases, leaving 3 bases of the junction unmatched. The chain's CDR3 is CASSQDRDTEAFF. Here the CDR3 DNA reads TGCGCCAGCAGTCAGGACAGGGACACTGAAGCTTTCTTT.

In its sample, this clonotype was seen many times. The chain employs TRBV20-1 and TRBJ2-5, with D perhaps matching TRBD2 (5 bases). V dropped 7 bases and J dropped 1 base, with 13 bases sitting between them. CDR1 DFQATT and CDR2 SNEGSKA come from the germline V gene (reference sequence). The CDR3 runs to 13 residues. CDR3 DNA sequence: TGCAGTGTCCAAGGACTCCCCCAAGAGACCCAGTACTTC. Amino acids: CSVQGLPQETQYF.

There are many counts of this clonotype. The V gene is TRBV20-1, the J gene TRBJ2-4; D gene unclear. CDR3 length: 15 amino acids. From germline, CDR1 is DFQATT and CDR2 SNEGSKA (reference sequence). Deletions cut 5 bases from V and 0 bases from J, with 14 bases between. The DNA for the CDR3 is TGCAGTGCTCCGACTCGGAACCTAGCCAAAAACATTCAGTACTTC. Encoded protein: CSAPTRNLAKNIQYF.

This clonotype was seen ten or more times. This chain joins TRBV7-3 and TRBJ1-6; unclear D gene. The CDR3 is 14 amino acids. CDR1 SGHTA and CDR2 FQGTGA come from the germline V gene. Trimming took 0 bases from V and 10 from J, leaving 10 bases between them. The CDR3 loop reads CASSLTFGSSPLHF. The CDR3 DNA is TGTGCCAGCAGCTTAACCTTCGGGTCCTCACCCCTCCACTTT.

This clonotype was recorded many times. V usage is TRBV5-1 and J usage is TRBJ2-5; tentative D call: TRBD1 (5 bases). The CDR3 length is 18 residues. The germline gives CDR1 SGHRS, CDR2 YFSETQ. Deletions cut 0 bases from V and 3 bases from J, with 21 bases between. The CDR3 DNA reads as TGCGCCAGCAGCTTGGTTTCAGCCCAGAGGCAGGGAAAAGAGACCCAGTACTTC. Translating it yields CASSLVSAQRQGKETQYF.

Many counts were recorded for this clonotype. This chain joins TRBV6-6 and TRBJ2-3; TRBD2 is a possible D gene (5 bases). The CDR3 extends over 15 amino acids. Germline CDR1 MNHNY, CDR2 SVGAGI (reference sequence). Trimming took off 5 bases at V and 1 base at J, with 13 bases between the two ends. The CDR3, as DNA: TGTGCCAGCAGTGACTACTCCCCGGGCACAGATACGCAGTATTTT. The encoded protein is CASSDYSPGTDTQYF.

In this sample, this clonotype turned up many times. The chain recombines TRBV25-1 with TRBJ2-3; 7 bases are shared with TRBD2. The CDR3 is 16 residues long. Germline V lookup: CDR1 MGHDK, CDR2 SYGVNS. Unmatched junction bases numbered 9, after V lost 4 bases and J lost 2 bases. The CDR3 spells CASSAGLPRITDTQYF. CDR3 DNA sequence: TGTGCCAGCAGTGCGGGACTACCACGAATCACAGATACGCAGTATTTT.

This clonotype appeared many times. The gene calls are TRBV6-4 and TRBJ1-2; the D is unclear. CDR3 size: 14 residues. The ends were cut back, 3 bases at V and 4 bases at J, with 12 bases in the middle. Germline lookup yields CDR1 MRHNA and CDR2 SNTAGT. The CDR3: CASSEGPGPYGYTF. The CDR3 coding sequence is TGTGCCAGCAGTGAAGGTCCGGGTCCCTATGGCTACACCTTC.

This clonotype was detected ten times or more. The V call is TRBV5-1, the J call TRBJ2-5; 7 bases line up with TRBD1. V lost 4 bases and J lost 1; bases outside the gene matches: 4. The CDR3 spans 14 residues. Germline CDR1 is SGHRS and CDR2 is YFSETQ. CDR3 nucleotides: TGCGCCAGCAGCCGCCGGGACAGCCAAGAGACCCAGTACTTC. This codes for CASSRRDSQETQYF. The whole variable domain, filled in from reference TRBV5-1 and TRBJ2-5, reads KAGVTQTPRYLIKTRGQQVTLSCSPISGHRSVSWYQQTPGQGLQFLFEYFSETQRNKGNFPGRFSGRQFSNSRSEMNVSTLELGDSALYLCASSRRDSQETQYFGPGTRLLVL.

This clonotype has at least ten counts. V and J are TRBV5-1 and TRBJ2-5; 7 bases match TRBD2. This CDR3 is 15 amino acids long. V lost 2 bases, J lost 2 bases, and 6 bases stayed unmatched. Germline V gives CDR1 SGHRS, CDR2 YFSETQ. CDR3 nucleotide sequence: TGCGCCAGCAGCTTCGGCGGGGGAAGTCAAGAGACCCAGTACTTC. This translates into CASSFGGGSQETQYF. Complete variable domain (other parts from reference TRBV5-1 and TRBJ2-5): KAGVTQTPRYLIKTRGQQVTLSCSPISGHRSVSWYQQTPGQGLQFLFEYFSETQRNKGNFPGRFSGRQFSNSRSEMNVSTLELGDSALYLCASSFGGGSQETQYFGPGTRLLVL.

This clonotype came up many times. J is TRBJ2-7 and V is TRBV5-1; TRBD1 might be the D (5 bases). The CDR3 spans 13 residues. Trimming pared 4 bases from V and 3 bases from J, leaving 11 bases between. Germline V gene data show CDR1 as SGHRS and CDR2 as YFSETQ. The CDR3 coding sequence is TGCGCCAGCAGCATAAACCAGGGCTACGAGCAGTACTTC. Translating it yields CASSINQGYEQYF.

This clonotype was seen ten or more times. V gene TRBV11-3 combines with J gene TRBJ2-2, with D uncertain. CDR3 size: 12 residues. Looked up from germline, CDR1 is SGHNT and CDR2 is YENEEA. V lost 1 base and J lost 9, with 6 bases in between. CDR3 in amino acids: CASSLVGRELFF. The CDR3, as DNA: TGTGCCAGCAGCTTAGTAGGCCGGGAGCTGTTTTTT.